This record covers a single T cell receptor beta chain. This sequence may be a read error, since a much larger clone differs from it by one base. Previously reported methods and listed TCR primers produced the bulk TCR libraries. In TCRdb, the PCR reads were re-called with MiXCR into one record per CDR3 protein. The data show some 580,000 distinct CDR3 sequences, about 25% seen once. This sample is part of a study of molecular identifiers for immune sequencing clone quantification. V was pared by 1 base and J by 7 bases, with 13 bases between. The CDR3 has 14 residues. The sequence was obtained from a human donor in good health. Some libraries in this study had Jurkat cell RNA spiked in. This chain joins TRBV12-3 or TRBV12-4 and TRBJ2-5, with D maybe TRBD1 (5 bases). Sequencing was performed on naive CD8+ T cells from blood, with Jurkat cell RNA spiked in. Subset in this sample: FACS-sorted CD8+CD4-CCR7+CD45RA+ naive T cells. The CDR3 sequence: CASSLGTIRGTQYF. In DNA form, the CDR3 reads TGTGCCAGCAGTTTAGGGACCATTAGGGGGACCCAGTACTTC.